This T cell receptor beta chain was recovered during a study of T cell changes during pregnancy in multiple sclerosis. The V gene lost 4 bases and the J gene lost 2 bases, with 15 bases spanning the gap. CDR1 and CDR2 from the germline V gene are SGHTA and FQGNSA. The CDR3 has 16 residues. Measured with immunoSEQ multiplex PCR; TCRdb has only the in-frame clones, and not every one. The data contain 45,000 to 60,000 clones, approximately 92% of them singletons. This TCR was recovered from a female donor in good health, enrolled as a control in a pregnancy study. The chain combines TRBV7-2 with TRBJ1-5; no reliable D call. The sample consisted of peripheral blood, taken after pregnancy. The CDR3, as DNA: TGTGCCAGCAGCTCCCCGGGAGGTTCGGGCAATCAGCCCCAGCATTTT. It translates to CASSSPGGSGNQPQHF.